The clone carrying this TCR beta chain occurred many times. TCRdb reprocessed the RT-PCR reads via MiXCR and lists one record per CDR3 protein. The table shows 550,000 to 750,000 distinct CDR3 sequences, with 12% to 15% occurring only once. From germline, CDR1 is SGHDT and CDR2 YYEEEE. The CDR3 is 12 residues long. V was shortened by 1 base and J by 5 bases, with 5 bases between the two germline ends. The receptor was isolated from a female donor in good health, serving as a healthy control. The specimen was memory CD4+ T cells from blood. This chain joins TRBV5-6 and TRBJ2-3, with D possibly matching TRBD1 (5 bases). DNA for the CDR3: TGTGCCAGCAGCTTGAGGGGAGATACGCAGTATTTT. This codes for CASSLRGDTQYF. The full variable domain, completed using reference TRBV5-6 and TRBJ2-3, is DAGVTQSPTHLIKTRGQQVTLRCSPKSGHDTVSWYQQALGQGPQFIFQYYEEEERQRGNFPDRFSGHQFPNYSSELNVNALLLGDSALYLCASSLRGDTQYFGPGTRLTVL.